This T cell receptor (beta chain) emerged from a study of blood T cells in healthy people across ages. The study, taken as a whole, reports: Investigators treated diversity estimates from one million T cells as underestimates.

Trimming cost V 7 bases and J 0 bases, with 9 bases left between them. Germline CDR1 is MNHEY and CDR2 is SVGAGI. The CDR3 runs to 14 residues. Of note for this clonotype: Antigen: not known.

Then a second PCR, running roughly 6 to 12 cycles, was carried out with a sample-barcoded 5' primer and a J-beta primer mix. TCRdb passed the 5' RACE reads through MiXCR, listing each CDR3 protein once. The table has roughly 680,000 distinct CDR3 sequences, around 49% seen once. Researchers collected around 10 milliliters of peripheral blood from every single donor. The clonotype was recovered from a woman aged 60-75 years in good health. The specimen was blood. The V and J genes are TRBV6-5 and TRBJ2-2; D is undetermined. The CDR3 DNA sequence: TGTGCCAGCACTCCCGGGCCGAACACCGGGGAGCTGTTTTTT. Amino acid sequence: CASTPGPNTGELFF.